Below, one T cell receptor (beta chain) is given with its context. As yet, its antigen is unknown. Researchers used the Oncomine TCR Beta short-read assay to sequence DNA from cultured CD4+ T cells. Cultures of CD4+ T cells served as the source for extracting genomic DNA. Each CDR3 protein gets one entry after TCRdb re-called the PCR reads with MiXCR. The repertoire holds more than 1,500 distinct CDR3 sequences, with 55% to 75% as singletons. Germline V gene data show CDR1 as MNHNS and CDR2 as SASEGT. This CDR3 spans 13 amino acids. V was shortened by 7 bases and J by 0 bases, with 9 bases between the two germline ends. The sample is drawn from a study of vaccination and CD4 T cells after COVID-19. Background on the study: The study enrolled six male and four female convalescents, two of whom were Hispanic. Post-COVID draws came a median approximately 100 days after diagnosis (range 35 to 161).

Treatment: roughly nine-day PBMC culture with coronavirus spike peptide pools or control peptides (ViraFEST assay). In the ViraFEST assay, peptide-pool expansion preceded TCR sequencing of expanded clonotypes. The input for sequencing was CD4+ T cells from blood, cultured in vitro, taken after SARS-CoV-2 vaccination. The chain employs TRBV6-1 and TRBJ1-1; no reliable D call. The clonotype was recovered from a human donor who had recovered from COVID-19. The CDR3 here is CASTWRVNTEAFF. For the CDR3, the DNA is TGTGCCAGCACCTGGAGGGTGAACACTGAAGCTTTCTTT.